This T cell receptor (beta chain) was recovered during a study of vaccination and CD4 T cells after COVID-19. Study background: Cells were stimulated with overlapping spike peptide pools from SARS-CoV-2, HCoV-NL63, HCoV-OC43 and HCoV-229E.

Treatment: approximately 9-day PBMC culture with coronavirus spike peptide pools or control peptides (ViraFEST assay). Oncomine TCR Beta short-read sequencing was applied to DNA from cultured CD4+ T cells. TCRdb independently ran MiXCR on the PCR reads; one entry per CDR3 protein. The sample lists 13,000 to 15,000 distinct CDR3 sequences, about 40% occurring once. Germline CDR1 and CDR2: MNHNS and SASEGT. This CDR3 has 12 amino acids. V lost 9 bases and J lost 2, with 10 bases in between. This clonotype was detected only a few times. Its antigen is not known. The chain uses TRBV6-1 and TRBJ1-2; D remains ambiguous. The receptor comes from a human donor who had recovered from COVID-19. Input material: CD4+ T cells from blood, cultured in vitro. The chain's CDR3 is CASAAENYGYTF. CDR3 coding DNA: TGTGCCAGTGCGGCAGAGAACTATGGCTACACCTTC.